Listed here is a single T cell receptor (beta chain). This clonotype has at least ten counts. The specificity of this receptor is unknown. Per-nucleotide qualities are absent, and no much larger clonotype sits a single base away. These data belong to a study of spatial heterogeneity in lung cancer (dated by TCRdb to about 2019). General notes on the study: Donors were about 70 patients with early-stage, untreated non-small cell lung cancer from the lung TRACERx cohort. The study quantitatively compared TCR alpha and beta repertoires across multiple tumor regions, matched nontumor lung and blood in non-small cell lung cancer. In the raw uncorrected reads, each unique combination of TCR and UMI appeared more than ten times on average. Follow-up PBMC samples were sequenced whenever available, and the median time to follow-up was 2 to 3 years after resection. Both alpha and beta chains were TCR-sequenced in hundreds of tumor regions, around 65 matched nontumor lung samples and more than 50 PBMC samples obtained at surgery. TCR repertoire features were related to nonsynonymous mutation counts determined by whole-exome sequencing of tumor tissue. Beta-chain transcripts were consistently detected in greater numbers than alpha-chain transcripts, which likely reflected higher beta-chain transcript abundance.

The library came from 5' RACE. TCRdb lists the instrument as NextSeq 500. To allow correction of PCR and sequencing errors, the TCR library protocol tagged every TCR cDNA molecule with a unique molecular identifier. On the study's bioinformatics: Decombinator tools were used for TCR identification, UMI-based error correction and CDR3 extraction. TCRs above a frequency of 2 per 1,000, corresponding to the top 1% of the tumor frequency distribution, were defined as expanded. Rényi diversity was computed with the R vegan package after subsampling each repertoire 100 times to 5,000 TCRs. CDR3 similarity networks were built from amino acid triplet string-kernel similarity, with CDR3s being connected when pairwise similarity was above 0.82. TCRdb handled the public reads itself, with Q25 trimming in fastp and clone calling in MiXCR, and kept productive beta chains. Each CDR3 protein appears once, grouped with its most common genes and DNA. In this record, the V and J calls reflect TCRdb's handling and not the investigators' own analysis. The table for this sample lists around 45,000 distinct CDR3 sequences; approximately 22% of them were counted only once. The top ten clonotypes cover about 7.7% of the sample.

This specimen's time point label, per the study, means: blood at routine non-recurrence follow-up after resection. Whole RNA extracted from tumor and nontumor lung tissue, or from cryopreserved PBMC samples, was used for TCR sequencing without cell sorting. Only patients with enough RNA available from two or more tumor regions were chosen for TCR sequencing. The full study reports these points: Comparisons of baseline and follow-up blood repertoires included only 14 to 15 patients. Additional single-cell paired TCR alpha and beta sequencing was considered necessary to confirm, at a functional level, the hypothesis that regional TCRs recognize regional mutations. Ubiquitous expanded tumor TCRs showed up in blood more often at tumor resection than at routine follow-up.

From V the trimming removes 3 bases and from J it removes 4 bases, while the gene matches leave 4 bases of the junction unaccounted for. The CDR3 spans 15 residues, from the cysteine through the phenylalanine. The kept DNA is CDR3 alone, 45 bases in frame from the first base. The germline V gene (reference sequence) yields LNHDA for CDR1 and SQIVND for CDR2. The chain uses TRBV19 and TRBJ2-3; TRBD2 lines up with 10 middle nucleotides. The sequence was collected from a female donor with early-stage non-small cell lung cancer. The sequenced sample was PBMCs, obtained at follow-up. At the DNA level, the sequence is TGTGCCAGTAGTATCACAGCGGGGGGGCCAGATACGCAGTATTTT. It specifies CASSITAGGPDTQYF.